The clone carrying this T cell receptor beta chain was observed a few times. It was for five patients that CD4+ cells were sorted into CD25+CD127- cells. Extracted RNA was reverse transcribed, and the resulting cDNA served as sequencing template. Method: immunoSEQ multiplex PCR; TCRdb's copy keeps in-frame clones and lacks some. Here the sample spans roughly 20,000 clones, roughly three fifths being singletons. V gave up 1 base and J gave up 0 bases; unmatched junction bases: 7. The CDR3 length is 19 residues. This sample was included in a study of CD8+ T cells in alopecia areata. The specimen was CD4+ Tregs sorted from blood. V usage is TRBV23-1 and J usage is TRBJ2-4, with 12 nucleotides matching TRBD2. TRBV23-1 is an ORF, with its function uncertain. The source is a human donor with alopecia areata. CDR3 protein: CASSQCASGGVLAKNIQYF. CDR3 coding DNA: TGCGCCAGCAGTCAATGTGCTAGCGGGGGGGTTCTAGCCAAAAACATTCAGTACTTC.